The clone carrying this T cell receptor (beta chain) was detected many times. Its antigen is not identified. These data are taken from a study of CD8 T cells in ankylosing spondylitis. General study points: Clones linked with disease were CD8+ and fairly uncommon in the peripheral blood. There was a TCR beta motif, made of several highly homologous variants, that appeared characteristic of ankylosing spondylitis blood. As reported, disease-linked clones showed significant enrichment in matched ankylosing spondylitis synovial fluid.

The germline V gene encodes CDR1 DFQATT and CDR2 SNEGSKA (reference sequence). The V segment lost 6 bases and the J segment 2 bases; nucleotides outside the gene matches: 19. This CDR3 is 18 amino acids long. Scientists made TCR beta libraries using quantitative 5'-RACE with molecular barcodes. One entry per CDR3 protein, called by TCRdb with MiXCR from the 5' RACE reads. The table lists under 300,000 distinct CDR3 sequences, 8.6% of them singletons, with about 6.5% in the top ten. Sequenced material: blood, either unsorted or a sorted T cell fraction (not recorded which). The clonotype originates from a male donor with ankylosing spondylitis or in good health (not recorded which). The chain carries TRBV20-1 and TRBJ1-3; 7 positions agree with TRBD1. Here the CDR3 DNA reads TGCAGTGCCCTCGGGGGACTTCCGGGACAGAGAACTGGAAACACCATATATTTT. Protein: CSALGGLPGQRTGNTIYF.